The clone carrying this T cell receptor beta chain has just a few counts. Its antigen remains unknown. The germline V gene has CDR1 MNHNS and CDR2 SASEGT. The V segment lost 4 bases and the J segment 5 bases; nucleotides outside the gene matches: 3. The CDR3 is 13 amino acids. The data originate from a study of OX40 agonist ivuxolimab in advanced cancers. In the study overall: Given to patients was ivuxolimab, an agonistic anti-OX40 (CD134) antibody.

Study results and caveats: At doses 0.1 to 3.0 mg/kg, CD4+ and CD8+ clones expanded.

Measured with immunoSEQ multiplex PCR; TCRdb has only the in-frame clones, and not every one. The sample lists 70,000 or so clones, 70% to 90% occurring once. The chain joins TRBV6-1 to TRBJ1-1, with 8 nucleotides matching TRBD1. Sequenced material: CD4+ or CD8+ T cells sorted from blood, taken in a trial of the OX40 agonist ivuxolimab. This TCR came from an adult with an advanced solid tumor such as melanoma, head and neck, liver or kidney cancer. The chain's CDR3 is CASSVQGGTEAFF. DNA of the CDR3: TGTGCCAGCAGTGTACAGGGGGGGACTGAAGCTTTCTTT.